Each of the 17 T cell receptor beta chains below was sequenced from the same sample in a study of blood T cell repertoires in COVID-19. Libraries were prepared by immunoSEQ multiplex PCR; TCRdb keeps only in-frame clonotypes and omits some of them. This sample has roughly 280,000 clones, with about 88% found just once. The sequencing sample was made of peripheral blood. The receptor source for this set is a woman between 55 and 75 years old with COVID-19, enrolled during active disease.

The chain has TRBV6-2 or TRBV6-3 and TRBJ2-7; D may be TRBD2 (6 bases). The V end was cut by 6 bases, the J end by 2 bases, with 20 bases between. This CDR3 is built from 16 residues. Germline CDR1 reads MNHEY; CDR2 reads SVGEGT. The CDR3 sequence is CASSRRVAAGPYEQYF. DNA of the CDR3: TGTGCCAGCAGCCGCCGCGTGGCAGCGGGCCCCTACGAGCAGTACTTC.

CDR3 sequence (DNA): TGTGCCAGCAGCTTAGTGGGGATTGGGACATCTTATGGCTACACCTTC. Protein product: CASSLVGIGTSYGYTF. The chain uses TRBV7-2 and TRBJ1-2; tentatively, D is TRBD1 (6 bases). This CDR3 is built from 16 residues. Trimming cost V 1 base and J 5 bases, with 17 bases left between them. Germline V CDR1 and CDR2: SGHTA, FQGNSA. Complete variable domain (other parts from reference TRBV7-2 and TRBJ1-2): GAGVSQSPSNKVTEKGKDVELRCDPISGHTALYWYRQSLGQGLEFLIYFQGNSAPDKSGLPSDRFSAERTGGSVSTLTIQRTQQEDSAVYLCASSLVGIGTSYGYTFGSGTRLTVV.

DNA for the CDR3: TGCAGTGCTGGGGGGGGACAGCCCCAGCATTTT. It yields the protein CSAGGGQPQHF. The chain joins TRBV20-1 to TRBJ1-5, with D possibly matching TRBD1 (5 bases). Trimming left V 5 bases short and J 7 bases short, with 9 bases between. The CDR3 totals 11 residues. Germline loops: CDR1 DFQATT, CDR2 SNEGSKA (reference sequence).

J is TRBJ2-3 and V is TRBV9, with no clear D. CDR3 length equals 13 residues. CDR1 is SGDLS and CDR2 is YYNGEE in the germline V gene. V dropped 2 bases and J dropped 8 bases, with 12 bases sitting between them. In DNA form, the CDR3 reads TGTGCCAGCAGCGTGTCAGGATCCCGTACGCAGTATTTT. Protein: CASSVSGSRTQYF.

The chain employs TRBV19 and TRBJ1-5; D is perhaps TRBD1 (6 bases). The CDR3 contains 15 residues. Trimming took off 7 bases at V and 1 base at J, with 14 bases between the two ends. CDR1 is LNHDA, CDR2 SQIVND, per germline (reference sequence). The CDR3 region has the DNA TGTGCCAGTAACGTGGGTGGGACAAGCAATCAGCCCCAGCATTTT. Its translation is CASNVGGTSNQPQHF.

The genes are TRBV11-3 and TRBJ2-3; 7 bases agree with TRBD1. Germline V gene sequence: CDR1 SGHNT, CDR2 YENEEA. Trimming took 5 bases from V and 0 from J; bases not matched to a gene: 8. The CDR3 has 16 amino acids. CDR3 DNA: TGTGCCAGCAGCCGACGACAGGGCCAAAGCACAGATACGCAGTATTTT. Translated: CASSRRQGQSTDTQYF.

The J gene is TRBJ2-6, the V gene TRBV7-8; TRBD1 is a possible D gene (6 bases). The V and J ends lost 2 bases and 3 bases respectively, with 14 bases between them. In germline, CDR1 is SGHVS, CDR2 FQNEAQ. The CDR3 totals 17 residues. Here the CDR3 reads CASSLLRQGIGANVLTF. The CDR3 DNA sequence: TGTGCCAGCAGCTTACTGCGTCAGGGGATTGGGGCCAACGTCCTGACTTTC.

The chain carries TRBV28 and TRBJ2-1; 11 bases fit TRBD2. The CDR3 length is 19 residues. V shed 3 bases, J shed 0 bases, and the junction held 10 bases outside the gene matches. In germline, CDR1 is MDHEN, CDR2 SYDVKM. CDR3 sequence (DNA): TGTGCCAGCAGTTTCCCCCTCGGACTAGCGGGTGACTCCTACAATGAGCAGTTCTTC. Encoded protein: CASSFPLGLAGDSYNEQFF.

The chain has TRBV19 and TRBJ1-1; 7 nucleotides match TRBD1. V lost 6 bases to trimming and J lost 4 bases; unmatched junction nucleotides: 14. The CDR3 covers 16 residues. Germline V gives CDR1 LNHDA, CDR2 SQIVND (reference sequence). CDR3 protein: CASRDRDSRRSTEAFF. CDR3 sequence (DNA): TGTGCCAGTAGGGACCGGGACAGCAGACGGAGCACTGAAGCTTTCTTT.

The chain couples TRBV5-1 to TRBJ2-1, with 8 bases lining up with TRBD1. Germline CDR1 reads SGHRS; CDR2 reads YFSETQ. V shed 2 bases and J 4 bases; nucleotides not matched to a gene: 5. This CDR3 comprises 15 residues. In nucleotides, the CDR3 is TGCGCCAGCAGCTTCCGGACAGGGAGATACAATGAGCAGTTCTTC. It yields the protein CASSFRTGRYNEQFF.

J is TRBJ2-2 and V is TRBV24-1, with TRBD2 matching 11 bases. The CDR3 is made up of 15 amino acids. CDR1 and CDR2 (germline): KGHDR, SFDVKD. V was pared by 5 bases and J by 4 bases, with 2 bases of the junction left unmatched. As DNA, the CDR3 is TGTGCCACCAGTGTAACTAGCGGGAGCACCGGGGAGCTGTTTTTT. Its protein product is CATSVTSGSTGELFF.

The chain couples TRBV28 to TRBJ1-1; TRBD1 matches at 7 bases. The CDR3 loop spans 16 amino acids. Per germline, CDR1 MDHEN and CDR2 SYDVKM. Losses at the gene ends were 10 bases for V and 1 base for J; bases not matched to a gene: 15. Here the CDR3 DNA reads TGTGCCACCAACGGAAGGGGGCCGCCGGGGAACACTGAAGCTTTCTTT. Its translation is CATNGRGPPGNTEAFF.

The chain is built from TRBV27 and TRBJ1-2; perhaps TRBD1 as D (5 bases). The CDR3 sequence is 14 residues long. V shed 5 bases and J shed 3 bases, with 13 bases lying between them. Germline loops: CDR1 MNHEY, CDR2 SMNVEV (reference sequence). CDR3 residues: CASSLSTEHYGYTF. The DNA for the CDR3 is TGTGCCAGCAGTCTCTCGACAGAGCACTATGGCTACACCTTC.

The V call is TRBV4-3, the J call TRBJ2-6; TRBD2 aligns across 7 bases. Germline V CDR1 and CDR2: LGHNA, YSLEER. The trim removed 6 bases at V and 0 bases at J, leaving 14 bases unmatched. This CDR3 spans 19 amino acids. CDR3 amino acids: CASSREWGGGRSGANVLTF. In DNA, the CDR3 is TGCGCCAGCAGTCGAGAGTGGGGGGGAGGTCGCTCTGGGGCCAACGTCCTGACTTTC.

V is TRBV12-3 or TRBV12-4 and J is TRBJ2-7; D is unresolved. The CDR3 has 11 amino acids. V was trimmed by 6 bases and J by 2 bases, leaving 5 bases between them. CDR3 loop: CASRLTYEQYF. In nucleotides, the CDR3 is TGTGCCAGCAGACTGACCTACGAGCAGTACTTC.

V usage is TRBV29-1 and J usage is TRBJ2-2, with 8 bases fitting TRBD2. The CDR3 sequence is 17 residues long. Per germline, CDR1 SQVTM and CDR2 ANQGSEA. After removal of 3 bases from V and 1 base from J, the junction contained 10 bases not matched to a gene. CDR3 sequence (DNA): TGCAGCGTTGAGGCTAGCGGGCCAAAAAAGAACACCGGGGAGCTGTTTTTT. It translates to CSVEASGPKKNTGELFF.

The table lists this clone with a few counts. This chain uses TRBV7-2 with TRBJ2-1; 10 bases are shared with TRBD1. V shed 4 bases and J 6 bases; nucleotides not matched to a gene: 3. The CDR3 contains 14 residues. Germline CDR1 and CDR2: SGHTA and FQGNSA. The CDR3: CASSSRQGANEQFF. The CDR3 nucleotides are TGTGCCAGCAGCTCTAGACAGGGGGCCAATGAGCAGTTCTTC.